The next 21 T cell receptor beta chains were all read from a single sample in a study of Tregs in tolerant kidney transplant recipients. Assay used: immunoSEQ multiplex PCR; TCRdb lists only in-frame clones, some missing. The sample includes 35,000 to 50,000 clones, about 95% of them seen just once. The antigens of these receptors remain unknown. Sequences were obtained from Tregs from blood cultured with allogeneic cells. Every receptor here comes from a human donor in good health.

The chain is built from TRBV19 and TRBJ1-4, with D perhaps TRBD1 (5 bases). Germline CDR1 reads LNHDA; CDR2 reads SQIVND (reference sequence). The V end was cut by 5 bases, the J end by 8 bases, with 18 bases between. The CDR3 consists of 15 residues. Written as DNA, the CDR3 is TGTGCCAGTAGTGTATCCAGGGTTGGTTGGGAAAAACTGTTTTTT. The encoded protein is CASSVSRVGWEKLFF. Together with reference TRBV19 and TRBJ1-4, the CDR3 gives the full variable domain: DGGITQSPKYLFRKEGQNVTLSCEQNLNHDAMYWYRQDPGQGLRLIYYSQIVNDFQKGDIAEGYSVSREKKESFPLTVTSAQKNPTAFYLCASSVSRVGWEKLFFGSGTQLSVL.

This chain links TRBV19 with TRBJ2-3; TRBD2 matches at 8 bases. Germline CDR1 reads LNHDA; CDR2 reads SQIVND (reference sequence). The CDR3 contains 16 residues. Germline trimming cut 6 bases from V and 0 bases from J; bases unmatched to any gene: 8. The CDR3 nucleotides read TGTGCCAGTAGACGGGGGGGCCAGATGAGCACAGATACGCAGTATTTT. It specifies CASRRGGQMSTDTQYF.

This chain joins TRBV20-1 and TRBJ1-5; D is unresolved. Between the trimmed V and J ends, which lost 5 bases and 12 bases, there was a span of 14 bases. This CDR3 region has 11 residues. Germline V gene lookup returns CDR1 DFQATT and CDR2 SNEGSKA (reference sequence). The CDR3 loop is CSAYREGIQHF. The CDR3 DNA follows: TGCAGTGCTTACCGGGAGGGAATCCAGCATTTT.

V and J are TRBV5-4 and TRBJ1-6, with 11 bases lining up with TRBD1. J was trimmed by 6 bases and V by 7 bases; bases with no gene match: 9. CDR1 is SGHNT, CDR2 YYREEE, per germline (reference sequence). The CDR3 is made up of 16 amino acids. The DNA of the CDR3 is TGTGCCAGCTCCAGGACAGGGGGCGTGATTAATTCACCCCTCCACTTT. The encoded protein is CASSRTGGVINSPLHF.

This clone was recorded only once. This chain links TRBV18 with TRBJ2-7; TRBD1 agrees at 7 bases. Germline lookup yields CDR1 KGHSH and CDR2 LQKENI. V dropped 6 bases and J dropped 2; count of bases not matched to a gene: 7. This CDR3 region has 14 residues. The CDR3 region is CASSRTGYTYEQYF. CDR3 coding DNA: TGTGCCAGCTCTCGGACAGGCTACACCTACGAGCAGTACTTC.

The chain carries TRBV7-2 and TRBJ2-7; D might be TRBD1 or TRBD2, each matching 5 bases. Per germline, CDR1 SGHTA and CDR2 FQGNSA. The ends were cut back, 2 bases at V and 0 bases at J, with 11 bases in the middle. CDR3 length: 15 residues. The CDR3 DNA follows: TGTGCCAGCAGCTTATCGGGGCTCAACTCCTACGAGCAGTACTTC. Translating gives CASSLSGLNSYEQYF.

V and J are TRBV27 and TRBJ1-2; 8 bases line up with TRBD1. This CDR3 comprises 15 residues. Germline V gene sequence: CDR1 MNHEY, CDR2 SMNVEV (reference sequence). Germline trimming cut 6 bases from V and 3 bases from J; bases unmatched to any gene: 9. The CDR3 is CASRIIGQGDYGYTF. For the CDR3, the DNA is TGTGCCAGCAGGATTATCGGACAGGGCGACTATGGCTACACCTTC.

The V call is TRBV2, the J call TRBJ2-7; D is uncertain. V lost 1 base and J 5 bases, leaving 15 bases between the germline ends. CDR3 length: 15 amino acids. Germline values: CDR1 SNHLY, CDR2 FYNNEI. DNA of the CDR3: TGTGCCAGCAGTGAAGAGGTGTGGTATCTCGACGAGCAGTACTTC. Its protein product is CASSEEVWYLDEQYF.

The chain carries TRBV5-1 and TRBJ2-1, with D perhaps matching TRBD2 (6 bases). The CDR3 length is 16 residues. V gave up 4 bases and J gave up 0 bases, with 14 bases separating them. Germline CDR1 is SGHRS and CDR2 is YFSETQ. The CDR3 DNA follows: TGCGCCAGCAGCCGACTAGTTACCAGCTCCTACAATGAGCAGTTCTTC. It encodes CASSRLVTSSYNEQFF.

The chain couples TRBV7-8 to TRBJ2-5; TRBD2 agrees at 9 bases. CDR3 size: 15 residues. Per germline, CDR1 SGHVS and CDR2 FQNEAQ. The trim removed 3 bases at V and 2 bases at J, leaving 4 bases unmatched. CDR3 loop: CASSFQRGAQETQYF. The CDR3 nucleotides read TGTGCCAGCAGCTTTCAGCGGGGGGCACAAGAGACCCAGTACTTC.

The chain combines TRBV27 with TRBJ1-1; D is ambiguous. The V end lost 5 bases, the J end lost 4 bases, and 11 bases lay between the germline ends. CDR3 length equals 13 residues. In germline, CDR1 is MNHEY, CDR2 SMNVEV (reference sequence). The CDR3 sequence: CASSGRMATEAFF. The CDR3 DNA reads as TGTGCCAGCAGTGGCAGGATGGCCACTGAAGCTTTCTTT.

The chain uses TRBV5-1 and TRBJ2-7; TRBD1 matches 7 bases. V lost 0 bases and J lost 4; bases outside the gene matches: 7. This CDR3 is 15 amino acids long. CDR1 is SGHRS, CDR2 YFSETQ, per germline. DNA of the CDR3: TGCGCCAGCAGCTTGGCCGTGGGACAGCCTTACGAGCAGTACTTC. Encoded protein: CASSLAVGQPYEQYF.

The chain employs TRBV6-6 and TRBJ2-7; a possible D gene is TRBD2 (5 bases). This CDR3 has 11 residues. Trimming took off 8 bases at V and 3 bases at J, with 8 bases between the two ends. CDR1 is MNHNY and CDR2 is SVGAGI in the germline V gene (reference sequence). CDR3 DNA: TGTGCCAGCGAGGGCAGCTACGAGCAGTACTTC. It is translated as CASEGSYEQYF.

This CDR3 is CASSSRGGEQYF. DNA of the CDR3: TGTGCCAGCAGCAGCAGGGGGGGCGAGCAGTACTTC. This sequence joins TRBV5-5 and TRBJ2-7; D could derive from TRBD1 or TRBD2 (7 bases each). The CDR3 runs to 12 residues. The ends were cut back, 4 bases at V and 6 bases at J, with 11 bases in the middle. CDR1 is SGHKS, CDR2 YYEKEE, per germline (reference sequence).

V gene TRBV6-1 combines with J gene TRBJ1-2, with 10 nucleotides matching TRBD1. Germline V gene lookup returns CDR1 MNHNS and CDR2 SASEGT. With 6 bases clipped from V and 8 bases from J, the junction kept 6 bases outside the gene matches. The CDR3 sequence is 13 residues long. The CDR3 sequence is CASRGTGVIGYTF. The CDR3 nucleotides are TGTGCCAGCAGGGGGACAGGGGTGATCGGCTACACCTTC.

V and J are TRBV6-1 and TRBJ1-1, with D maybe TRBD1 (6 bases). In germline, CDR1 is MNHNS, CDR2 SASEGT. CDR3 length equals 14 residues. The V and J ends lost 10 bases and 7 bases respectively, with 22 bases between them. CDR3 protein: CATTGVGGSSEAFF. The CDR3 DNA sequence: TGTGCCACCACCGGGGTTGGGGGCTCGAGTGAAGCTTTCTTT.

The chain carries TRBV7-9 and TRBJ2-3; no clear D gene. Germline CDR1 SEHNR, CDR2 FQNEAQ (reference sequence). The CDR3 has 14 amino acids. The V and J ends lost 2 bases and 2 bases respectively, with 8 bases between them. The CDR3 here is CASSLRVNTDTQYF. The CDR3 DNA reads as TGTGCCAGCAGCTTAAGAGTGAACACAGATACGCAGTATTTT.

V gene TRBV6-6 combines with J gene TRBJ2-5, with 8 bases lining up with TRBD1. Germline V gene lookup returns CDR1 MNHNY and CDR2 SVGAGI (reference sequence). The CDR3 consists of 13 residues. The junction had 2 bases not matched to a gene; V was cut back by 6 bases and J by 2 bases. The CDR3 loop reads CASSHRGQETQYF. The CDR3 DNA reads as TGTGCCAGCAGCCACAGGGGGCAAGAGACCCAGTACTTC.

The chain combines TRBV10-3 with TRBJ2-5; 14 bases map to TRBD2. Losses at the gene ends were 6 bases for V and 5 bases for J; bases not matched to a gene: 5. Per germline, CDR1 ENHRY and CDR2 SYGVKD. The CDR3 runs to 15 residues. This CDR3 reads CAISRTSGGSETQYF. CDR3 bases: TGTGCCATCAGCCGGACTAGCGGGGGGTCGGAGACCCAGTACTTC.

The V gene is TRBV6-5, the J gene TRBJ1-4; D possibly corresponds to TRBD1 (5 bases). The CDR3 loop spans 15 amino acids. The V and J ends lost 5 bases and 0 bases respectively, with 10 bases between them. Germline CDR1 MNHEY, CDR2 SVGAGI. CDR3 coding DNA: TGTGCCAGCAGTCCCACAGGCACAACTAATGAAAAACTGTTTTTT. This encodes CASSPTGTTNEKLFF.

The V gene is TRBV2, the J gene TRBJ2-6, with 9 bases identical to TRBD1. Germline V gene lookup returns CDR1 SNHLY and CDR2 FYNNEI. With V trimmed by 6 bases and J by 2 bases, 2 bases remained unmatched. The CDR3 totals 15 residues. The CDR3 bases are TGTGCCAGCAGACGGGACAGGGCTGGGGCCAACGTCCTGACTTTC. As protein: CASRRDRAGANVLTF.